The entry below describes one T cell receptor beta chain. There is no known antigen for this receptor. No much larger clone is present one base from it, and per-base qualities are unavailable. This specimen comes from a study of OX40 agonist ivuxolimab in advanced cancers. At the level of the whole study: Ivuxolimab was a fully human IgG2 agonistic monoclonal antibody targeting the costimulatory receptor OX40 (CD134). Intravenous ivuxolimab was administered to patients every 2 weeks at six dose levels: 0.01, 0.1, 0.3, 1.5, 3 and 10 mg/kg. Of the roughly 53 patients in dose escalation, about 20 had hepatocellular carcinoma, some 15 had melanoma, 9 had renal cell carcinoma and 9 had head and neck cancer. A male proportion of roughly 80% and a mean age of approximately 62 years, ranging from about 20 to 80, were recorded for the dose-escalation cohort. Prior anti-PD-1, anti-PD-L1 or anti-CTLA-4 therapy was permitted, and 30% to 45% of dose-escalation patients had received checkpoint inhibitors. Partial responses occurred in three dose-escalation patients, of whom one had hepatocellular carcinoma and two had cutaneous melanoma. Peripheral TCRbeta sequencing aimed to test whether ivuxolimab altered TCR sequence diversity and caused clonal T-cell expansion. The paper covers the monotherapy dose-escalation part of the phase I ivuxolimab trial, which included N ≈ 52 patients. Results and caveats for the whole study, not just this receptor: Clonal expansion of both CD4+ and CD8+ blood T cells was observed from baseline to week 6 at doses 0.1 to 3.0 mg/kg. On average, CD8+ T cells showed more expanded clones than CD4+ T cells after ivuxolimab. Low levels of normalized T-cell clonal expansion were also seen in some patients who did not respond. Antigen specificity was not determined for the clonally expanded peripheral T cells. In partial responders in the 0.1-3.0 mg/kg groups, normalized peripheral clonal expansion was found to be among the lowest, especially among CD8+ T cells.

V drops 4 bases and J drops 0 bases, leaving 7 bases in between. The CDR1 and CDR2 encoded by the germline V gene are MNHNS and SASEGT. Reading from cysteine to phenylalanine, the CDR3 counts 14 amino acids. Only the CDR3 DNA is retained, 42 bases long and in frame from the first base. Patients with autoimmune disease history or receiving systemic immunosuppression were excluded from the trial. In every dose cohort, peripheral blood was drawn for TCR sequencing at baseline, cycle 4 day 1, and cycle 7 day 1. Samples were obtained from an open-label, multicenter, first-in-human phase I dose-escalation trial of ivuxolimab. Adults with locally advanced or metastatic melanoma, renal cell, hepatocellular, or head and neck squamous cell carcinoma were enrolled in the trial. Before TCR sequencing, CD4+ T cells and CD8+ T cells from peripheral blood were sorted into separate populations. For sequencing of the TCRbeta CDR3 region, genomic DNA was extracted from the sorted cells. The immunoSEQ Assay was used to sequence the TCRbeta CDR3 regions. TCRdb stores this immuneACCESS table with in-frame sequences only. Part of the clones is absent; in the studies checked, under half of the shortfall reflects unresolved V genes, and no reason is known for the rest. In all, the sample holds 60,000 or so clones, and 87% of those were seen once. Roughly 16% of the sample goes to the ten largest clones.

The rearrangement combines TRBV6-1 with TRBJ1-5; no D segment can be confidently identified. The sequences come from CD4+ or CD8+ T cells sorted from blood, collected in a trial of the OX40 agonist ivuxolimab. The TCR comes from an adult with an advanced solid tumor such as melanoma, head and neck, liver or kidney cancer. DNA sequence: TGTGCCAGCAGTGTCTCATATAGCAATCAGCCCCAGCATTTT. The resulting protein is CASSVSYSNQPQHF.